This T cell receptor beta chain emerged from a study of OX40 agonist ivuxolimab in advanced cancers. Concerning this clone itself: The antigen is undetermined.

Generated by immunoSEQ multiplex PCR, the TCRdb table keeps only in-frame clones and is missing some. The table records roughly 86,000 clones, around 90% of them present only once. Study-level points and caveats: Relative to CD4+, CD8+ T cells held more expanded clones on average.

Source: CD4+ or CD8+ T cells sorted from blood, taken in a trial of the OX40 agonist ivuxolimab. The sequence was obtained from an adult with an advanced solid tumor such as melanoma, head and neck, liver or kidney cancer.

The CDR3 reads CASGGADFQGKTQYF. CDR3 nucleotide sequence: TGTGCCAGCGGGGGGGCGGATTTTCAAGGGAAGACCCAGTACTTC. The chain employs TRBV6-6 and TRBJ2-5; possibly TRBD2 for D (7 bases). The germline CDR1 and CDR2 sequences are MNHNY and SVGAGI (reference sequence). CDR3 length: 15 residues. Trimming left V 8 bases short and J 6 bases short, with 22 bases between.